The clone carrying this T cell receptor (beta chain) was counted at least ten times. As yet, its antigen is unknown. TCRdb fed the reads into MiXCR, producing one record per CDR3 protein. The sample yields under 800,000 distinct CDR3 sequences, roughly 26% seen once. This record comes from a study of T cell repertoires in cytomegalovirus infection. Study details: Public TCR beta signatures indicated both CMV infection and matching HLA type. The study, taken as a whole, reports: Cumulative public TCR beta family frequency identified carriers of CMV plus the relevant HLA.

This CDR3 is 14 amino acids long. Trimming took 4 bases from V and 3 from J, leaving 12 bases between them. Germline V gene lookup returns CDR1 SNHLY and CDR2 FYNNEI. The sequencing sample was made of CD8+ T cells from PBMCs. The source of this sequence is a human donor in good health (CMV status not recorded). Some clones in this sample may be carry-over from other donors' samples. The chain links TRBV2 to TRBJ1-1; no clear D. This CDR3 is CASSAQIGHTEAFF. The DNA of the CDR3 is TGTGCCAGCAGTGCCCAAATAGGGCACACTGAAGCTTTCTTT.